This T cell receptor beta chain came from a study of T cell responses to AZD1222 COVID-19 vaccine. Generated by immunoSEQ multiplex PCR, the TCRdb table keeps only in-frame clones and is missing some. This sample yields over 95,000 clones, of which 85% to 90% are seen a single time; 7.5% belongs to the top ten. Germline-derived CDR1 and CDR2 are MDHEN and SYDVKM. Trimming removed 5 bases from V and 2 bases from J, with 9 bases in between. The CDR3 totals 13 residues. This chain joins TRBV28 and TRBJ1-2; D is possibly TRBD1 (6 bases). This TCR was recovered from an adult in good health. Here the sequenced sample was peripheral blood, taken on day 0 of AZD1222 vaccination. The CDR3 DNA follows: TGTGCCAGCAGTCTGGGACAAAACTATGGCTACACCTTC. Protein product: CASSLGQNYGYTF.